The 16 T cell receptor beta chains below were found in one sample sequenced in a study of T cells in Graves' hyperthyroidism and ophthalmopathy. The investigators amplified TCR beta CDR3 regions from RNA transcripts. The primer set for the first-round RT-PCR of the TCR CDR3 was HTBI. MiXCR was run by TCRdb on the multiplex PCR reads, yielding one entry per CDR3 protein. The repertoire includes hundreds of thousands of distinct CDR3 sequences, 15% to 20% of them detected once, and 45% to 50% sits in the top ten. Sequenced input: blood. These receptor sequences come from a middle-aged man with Graves' ophthalmopathy.

This clonotype was recorded many times. The chain couples TRBV6-2 or TRBV6-3 to TRBJ2-2, with 8 bases that match TRBD2. The CDR3 is 15 amino acids. Germline CDR1 is MNHEY and CDR2 is SVGEGT. V was clipped by 6 bases and J by 3 bases; unmatched bases: 6. The CDR3: CASRRGTRDTGELFF. The DNA of the CDR3 is TGTGCCAGCAGGCGCGGGACTAGGGACACCGGGGAGCTGTTTTTT.

This clonotype was counted many times. The chain links TRBV6-2 or TRBV6-3 to TRBJ2-7; D may match TRBD1 or TRBD2 (5 bases each). The CDR3 is 14 residues long. Germline V gene sequence: CDR1 MNHEY, CDR2 SVGEGT. V was clipped by 9 bases and J by 4 bases, with 19 bases between them. This chain's CDR3 is CASLSRDGRYEQYF. The CDR3 DNA is TGTGCCAGTCTTTCCCGGGACGGGCGTTACGAGCAGTACTTC.

This clonotype was recorded a few times. The chain recombines TRBV3-1 with TRBJ1-2; no clear D gene. The CDR3 spans 15 residues. Trimming took off 0 bases at V and 5 bases at J, with 13 bases between the two ends. Germline V lookup: CDR1 LGHDT, CDR2 YNNKEL (reference sequence). CDR3 sequence (DNA): TGTGCCAGCAGCCAAGATTCCTACGGGGTTTATGGCTACACCTTC. It encodes CASSQDSYGVYGYTF.

This clonotype occurred many times. This chain joins TRBV7-9 and TRBJ1-1, with 9 bases lining up with TRBD1. Germline trimming cut 0 bases from V and 3 bases from J; bases unmatched to any gene: 2. The CDR3 is 15 residues long. Germline CDR1 SEHNR, CDR2 FQNEAQ (reference sequence). The CDR3 loop is CASSLAGTGYTEAFF. The CDR3 DNA sequence: TGTGCCAGCAGCTTAGCGGGGACAGGGTACACTGAAGCTTTCTTT.

This chain links TRBV7-2 with TRBJ2-1; no reliable D call. The CDR3 length is 16 residues. Trimming removed 5 bases from V and 0 bases from J, with 14 bases in between. The V gene's germline CDR1 is SGHTA and CDR2 FQGNSA. CDR3 sequence: CASSPAIASSYNEQFF. The CDR3 bases are TGTGCCAGCAGCCCAGCGATTGCGAGCTCCTACAATGAGCAGTTCTTC. Using reference TRBV7-2 and TRBJ2-1 for the parts outside the CDR3, the full variable domain is GAGVSQSPSNKVTEKGKDVELRCDPISGHTALYWYRQSLGQGLEFLIYFQGNSAPDKSGLPSDRFSAERTGGSVSTLTIQRTQQEDSAVYLCASSPAIASSYNEQFFGPGTRLTVL.

This clonotype appeared many times. The chain carries TRBV7-3 and TRBJ2-1; TRBD2 matches 8 bases. Per germline, CDR1 SGHTA and CDR2 FQGTGA. Unmatched junction bases numbered 14, after V lost 2 bases and J lost 5 bases. The CDR3 is made up of 18 amino acids. CDR3 in amino acids: CASSLLSHRAGANNEQFF. The CDR3 nucleotides read TGTGCCAGCAGCTTATTATCGCACCGAGCGGGGGCCAACAATGAGCAGTTCTTC. Full variable domain (rest looked up from reference TRBV7-3 and TRBJ2-1): GAGVSQTPSNKVTEKGKYVELRCDPISGHTALYWYRQSLGQGPEFLIYFQGTGAADDSGLPNDRFFAVRPEGSVSTLKIQRTERGDSAVYLCASSLLSHRAGANNEQFFGPGTRLTVL.

A few counts support this clonotype. The rearrangement joins TRBV2 to TRBJ2-7, with TRBD2 identical over 11 bases. Germline CDR1 and CDR2: SNHLY and FYNNEI. The J segment lost 1 base and the V segment lost 6 bases, leaving 5 bases of the junction unmatched. The CDR3 consists of 15 residues. In DNA form, the CDR3 reads TGTGCCAGCAGGCGACTAGCGGGGCCTTCCTACGAGCAGTACTTC. Protein sequence: CASRRLAGPSYEQYF.

The V gene is TRBV9, the J gene TRBJ2-3; perhaps TRBD1 as D (6 bases). Trimming took 3 bases from V and 4 from J, leaving 18 bases between them. CDR1 is SGDLS, CDR2 YYNGEE, per germline. The CDR3 totals 16 residues. The CDR3 protein is CASSAILQGFADTQYF. The CDR3 DNA sequence: TGTGCCAGCAGCGCAATACTCCAGGGGTTCGCAGATACGCAGTATTTT.

The genes are TRBV27 and TRBJ1-2; D not resolved. Between the trimmed V and J ends, which lost 2 bases and 7 bases, there was a span of 14 bases. Germline V gives CDR1 MNHEY, CDR2 SMNVEV (reference sequence). The CDR3 length is 14 residues. This chain's CDR3 is CASSLSYGTSGYTF. DNA for the CDR3: TGTGCCAGCAGTTTAAGTTACGGTACGAGTGGCTACACCTTC.

This chain uses TRBV6-1 with TRBJ2-1; no firm D call. CDR3 length: 11 residues. The germline V and J ends were trimmed by 5 bases and 10 bases, with 9 bases remaining between them. The germline V gene has CDR1 MNHNS and CDR2 SASEGT. This CDR3 reads CASSNHREQFF. The CDR3 DNA reads TGTGCCAGCAGTAATCATAGGGAGCAGTTCTTC.

This chain joins TRBV20-1 and TRBJ1-5; D remains unclear. Trimming took 6 bases from V and 1 from J, leaving 10 bases between them. Germline CDR1 DFQATT, CDR2 SNEGSKA (reference sequence). This CDR3 contains 13 residues. CDR3 DNA sequence: TGCAGTGCCAGCTCGAGGAGCAATCAGCCCCAGCATTTT. Protein sequence: CSASSRSNQPQHF.

There are a few counts of this clonotype. The chain combines TRBV25-1 with TRBJ2-7; D gene ambiguous. This CDR3 region has 14 residues. The V end was cut by 3 bases, the J end by 2 bases, with 11 bases between. Germline V CDR1 and CDR2: MGHDK, SYGVNS. CDR3 sequence: CASSEGGGTYEQYF. The CDR3 DNA reads as TGTGCCAGCAGTGAGGGTGGCGGTACCTACGAGCAGTACTTC.

This clonotype was observed a few times. The chain links TRBV10-3 to TRBJ2-5; 9 bases match TRBD1. The V and J ends lost 6 bases and 5 bases, in that order; junction bases with no gene match: 7. Germline CDR1 reads ENHRY; CDR2 reads SYGVKD. The CDR3 has 14 amino acids. The CDR3 DNA reads as TGTGCCATCAGCGGGGGACAGGGAGGGGAGACCCAGTACTTC. Protein sequence: CAISGGQGGETQYF.

V is TRBV9 and J is TRBJ2-5; 7 nucleotides agree with TRBD1. CDR1 and CDR2 from the germline V gene are SGDLS and YYNGEE. Trimming removed 4 bases from V and 5 bases from J; junction bases left unmatched: 11. The CDR3 extends over 15 amino acids. Written as DNA, the CDR3 is TGTGCCAGCAGCCCGACAGGGACGGGTCCTGAGACCCAGTACTTC. Protein product: CASSPTGTGPETQYF.

This clonotype was detected a few times. V usage is TRBV27 and J usage is TRBJ2-5; D is unclear. Trimming removed 2 bases at V and 4 bases at J, with 14 bases between. Germline V gene data show CDR1 as MNHEY and CDR2 as SMNVEV (reference sequence). The length of the CDR3 is 15 residues. The CDR3 nucleotides read TGTGCCAGCAGTTTAGTGACACCCTTGGGAGAGACCCAGTACTTC. This codes for CASSLVTPLGETQYF.

This clonotype turned up a few times. The V call is TRBV5-8, the J call TRBJ2-3; TRBD2 aligns across 8 bases. The CDR3 has 16 amino acids. Trimming at V came to 0 bases and at J to 3 bases, leaving 6 bases not matched to a gene. Germline loops: CDR1 SGHTS, CDR2 YDEGEE. The CDR3 DNA reads TGTGCCAGCAGCTTGGCGGCGGGAGGCGGAACAGATACGCAGTATTTT. Protein: CASSLAAGGGTDTQYF.